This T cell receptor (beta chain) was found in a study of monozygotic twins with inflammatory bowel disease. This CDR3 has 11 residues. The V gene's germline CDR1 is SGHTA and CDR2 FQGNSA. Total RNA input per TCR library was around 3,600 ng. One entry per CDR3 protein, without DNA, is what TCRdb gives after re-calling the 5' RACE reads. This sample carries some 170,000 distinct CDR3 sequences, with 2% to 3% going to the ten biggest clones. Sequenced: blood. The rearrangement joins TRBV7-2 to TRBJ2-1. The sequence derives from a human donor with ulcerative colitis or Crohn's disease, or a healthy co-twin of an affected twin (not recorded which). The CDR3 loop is CASSFKTLQFF.